This TCR beta chain originates from a study of T-cell memory formation after mild COVID-19. Points from the study as a whole: There were some responding clones in pre-infection memory, which suggested that cross-reactive memory had joined. Clones from the second wave (peaking day 37) had unconfirmed SARS-CoV-2 specificity.

Turning to this clonotype: Its antigen remains unidentified.

TCRdb processed the 5' RACE reads anew with MiXCR; each CDR3 protein has one entry. The sample includes hundreds of thousands of distinct CDR3 sequences, less than 25% of them seen just once. The germline gives CDR1 MNHEY, CDR2 SVGAGI. The V end was cut by 2 bases, the J end by 5 bases, with 9 bases between. The CDR3 is 14 amino acids. The sequence derives from an adult woman who had mild COVID-19 (a few samples of this study predate the infection). Cell type and time point are not known. This chain joins TRBV6-5 and TRBJ1-4, with unresolved D. The sequenced material came from PBMCs or a T cell subset sorted from them (not recorded which). In DNA form, the CDR3 reads TGTGCCAGCAGTTACAGCAGGCGAAATGAAAAACTGTTTTTT. This translates into CASSYSRRNEKLFF.